The sample holds many counts of the clone carrying this TCR beta chain. Antigen unknown. The length of the CDR3 is 14 residues. Germline V gives CDR1 SGHTA, CDR2 FQGNSA. The ends were cut back, 5 bases at V and 5 bases at J, with 15 bases in the middle. PBMCs numbering 2 million and stored at -80 C yielded the unsorted libraries. Every sequencing run returned over 190 million TCR-beta sequences, which were derived from 15-18 subjects. MiXCR, run by TCRdb on the 5' RACE reads, gives a single entry per CDR3 protein. There are tens of thousands of distinct CDR3 sequences in the sample; about 2.5% occur only once, and 2.4% lies in the top ten. This sample was included in a study of neurological immune-mediated disorders. Whole-study context: Of approximately 35 multiple sclerosis patients, some 31 were relapsing-remitting and 3 secondary progressive.

General study points: Sharing of CDR3 amino acid sequences among expanded clones across subjects was absent, suggesting private repertoires in all groups.

The rearrangement joins TRBV7-2 to TRBJ1-2; D is unresolved. The sequenced sample was PBMCs. The clonotype was recovered from a man between 45 and 60 years old with multiple sclerosis. The CDR3 is CASSTGLTGYGYTF. The CDR3 DNA sequence: TGTGCCAGCAGCACTGGACTGACCGGGTATGGCTACACCTTC.